This entry lists 23 T cell receptor beta chains sequenced from one sample in a study of blood T cell repertoires in COVID-19. The protocol was immunoSEQ multiplex PCR, while the TCRdb copy is restricted to in-frame clones and leaves out a portion. Of approximately 210,000 clones detected, about 84% appear once; the ten largest clones hold 7.8%. The sample consisted of peripheral blood. Receptor source: a woman aged 80 or over with COVID-19, enrolled during active disease.

This clone was picked up a small number of times. CDR3 residues: CASSGPGEGTEAFF. DNA for the CDR3: TGTGCCAGCAGCGGCCCAGGGGAAGGCACTGAAGCTTTCTTT. V gene TRBV7-3 combines with J gene TRBJ1-1, with D possibly being TRBD1 (6 bases). The CDR3 covers 14 residues. Germline V gene sequence: CDR1 SGHTA, CDR2 FQGTGA. V dropped 5 bases and J dropped 4 bases, with 14 bases sitting between them.

Only a few counts were recorded for this clone. V gene TRBV29-1 combines with J gene TRBJ1-3, with D hard to call. Germline values: CDR1 SQVTM, CDR2 ANQGSEA. This CDR3 is built from 14 residues. V was pared by 4 bases and J by 0 bases, with 10 bases between. CDR3 residues: CSVGTGSSGNTIYF. The CDR3 DNA reads TGCAGCGTTGGTACCGGGAGCTCTGGAAACACCATATATTTT.

The chain is built from TRBV3-1 (or the pseudogene TRBV3-2) and TRBJ2-5; 9 nucleotides agree with TRBD1. Germline V lookup: CDR1 LGHDT, CDR2 YNNKEL (reference sequence). CDR3 size: 14 residues. Unmatched junction bases numbered 6, after V lost 5 bases and J lost 5 bases. The CDR3 protein is CASSSDRGEETQYF. In nucleotides, the CDR3 is TGTGCCAGCAGCTCTGACAGGGGGGAGGAGACCCAGTACTTC.

This clone was seen a few times. The chain combines TRBV19 with TRBJ2-5; 8 bases match TRBD2. Per germline, CDR1 LNHDA and CDR2 SQIVND (reference sequence). The ends lost 7 bases at V and 2 bases at J; junction bases unmatched: 6. The CDR3 spans 14 residues. The CDR3 sequence is CASMSSGDQETQYF. For the CDR3, the DNA is TGTGCCAGTATGAGTAGCGGGGATCAAGAGACCCAGTACTTC.

In its sample, this clone was seen a few times. The chain carries TRBV6-1 and TRBJ2-3, with D tentatively TRBD2 (5 bases). The CDR3 totals 13 residues. Germline CDR1 MNHNS, CDR2 SASEGT. Between the trimmed V and J ends, which lost 3 bases and 4 bases, there was a span of 8 bases. CDR3 in amino acids: CASSERAPDTQYF. Written as DNA, the CDR3 is TGTGCCAGCAGTGAGCGGGCGCCAGATACGCAGTATTTT.

This sequence joins TRBV6-5 and TRBJ2-1; D ambiguous. Germline values: CDR1 MNHEY, CDR2 SVGAGI. Trimming stripped 0 bases from V and 0 bases from J, with 9 bases between. CDR3 length equals 16 residues. The CDR3 sequence: CASSYSIPSSYNEQFF. The CDR3 DNA is TGTGCCAGCAGTTACTCGATTCCGAGCTCCTACAATGAGCAGTTCTTC.

The rearrangement uses TRBV29-1 and TRBJ1-1; possible D gene TRBD1, 6 bases. The germline V and J ends were trimmed by 6 bases and 5 bases, with 13 bases remaining between them. Germline V gives CDR1 SQVTM, CDR2 ANQGSEA. There are 12 residues in the CDR3. The CDR3 DNA reads as TGCAGCGTAGGTCAGGGGAGTACTGAAGCTTTCTTT. Protein sequence: CSVGQGSTEAFF.

This clone has a single count. This chain joins TRBV5-1 and TRBJ2-6; 7 nucleotides agree with TRBD1. The V segment lost 3 bases and the J segment 0 bases; nucleotides outside the gene matches: 6. Germline CDR1 reads SGHRS; CDR2 reads YFSETQ. The CDR3 has 17 amino acids. The CDR3: CASSSSRGSSGANVLTF. The CDR3 bases are TGCGCCAGCAGCTCATCCAGGGGGAGCTCTGGGGCCAACGTCCTGACTTTC. The entire variable domain, with the rest obtained from reference TRBV5-1 and TRBJ2-6, is as follows: KAGVTQTPRYLIKTRGQQVTLSCSPISGHRSVSWYQQTPGQGLQFLFEYFSETQRNKGNFPGRFSGRQFSNSRSEMNVSTLELGDSALYLCASSSSRGSSGANVLTFGAGSRLTVL.

The gene calls are TRBV9 and TRBJ2-2, with D perhaps matching TRBD2 (5 bases). CDR1 is SGDLS and CDR2 is YYNGEE in the germline V gene. V was clipped by 4 bases and J by 3 bases, with 13 bases between them. The CDR3 runs to 15 residues. CDR3 sequence reads: CASSTRLQYTGELFF. For the CDR3, the DNA is TGTGCCAGCAGCACTAGACTCCAATACACCGGGGAGCTGTTTTTT.

This clone turned up a few times. The V gene is TRBV6-5, the J gene TRBJ2-2, with TRBD1 matching over 7 bases. CDR1 and CDR2 (germline): MNHEY, SVGAGI. CDR3 size: 13 residues. J gave up 5 bases and V 6 bases, and 3 bases lay outside the gene matches. CDR3 protein: CASRLQGTGELFF. Here the CDR3 DNA reads TGTGCCAGCAGATTACAGGGGACCGGGGAGCTGTTTTTT.

The chain has TRBV5-1 and TRBJ2-1; D is uncertain. Germline V gives CDR1 SGHRS, CDR2 YFSETQ. The germline V and J ends were trimmed by 4 bases and 6 bases, with 14 bases remaining between them. The CDR3 loop spans 14 amino acids. CDR3: CASSPNGDFNEQFF. The CDR3 DNA reads TGCGCCAGCAGCCCAAACGGAGACTTCAATGAGCAGTTCTTC.

CDR3 residues: CASSQAGQGHPSGYTF. In DNA form, the CDR3 reads TGTGCCAGCAGCCAAGCCGGACAGGGCCACCCTAGTGGCTACACCTTC. The chain joins TRBV3-1 (or the pseudogene TRBV3-2) to TRBJ1-2; 8 bases map to TRBD1. The CDR3 has 16 amino acids. With 1 base clipped from V and 7 bases from J, the junction kept 11 bases outside the gene matches. The germline gives CDR1 LGHDT, CDR2 YNNKEL (reference sequence).

The rearrangement links TRBV28 to TRBJ2-7; tentatively, D is TRBD2 (5 bases). V was shortened by 2 bases and J by 7 bases, with 12 bases between the two germline ends. The germline gives CDR1 MDHEN, CDR2 SYDVKM. CDR3 length: 13 residues. The CDR3 coding sequence is TGTGCCAGCAGTTTACCCCAGTCGGGGGAGCAGTACTTC. It yields the protein CASSLPQSGEQYF.

V is TRBV5-8 and J is TRBJ1-5; D not resolved. Trimming removed 5 bases at V and 1 base at J, with 13 bases between. The CDR3 runs to 15 residues. From germline, CDR1 is SGHTS and CDR2 YDEGEE. The CDR3 nucleotides read TGTGCCAGCAGTCGGGAGGGTAACAGCAATCAGCCCCAGCATTTT. Translating it yields CASSREGNSNQPQHF.

The V gene is TRBV11-3, the J gene TRBJ2-5; possibly TRBD2 for D (6 bases). The length of the CDR3 is 13 residues. CDR1 is SGHNT and CDR2 is YENEEA in the germline V gene. V was pared by 3 bases and J by 2 bases, with 7 bases between. The CDR3 DNA is TGTGCCAGCAGCTTGGGACTTCAAGAGACCCAGTACTTC. It encodes CASSLGLQETQYF.

This chain joins TRBV2 and TRBJ1-2, with TRBD1 matching 10 bases. The V segment lost 6 bases and the J segment 6 bases; nucleotides outside the gene matches: 4. CDR3 length: 13 amino acids. Per germline, CDR1 SNHLY and CDR2 FYNNEI. The CDR3 DNA follows: TGTGCCAGCAGCACCGGGACAGGGGATGGCTACACCTTC. Translation gives CASSTGTGDGYTF. The complete variable domain, with remaining parts taken from reference TRBV2 and TRBJ1-2, reads EPEVTQTPSHQVTQMGQEVILRCVPISNHLYFYWYRQILGQKVEFLVSFYNNEISEKSEIFDDQFSVERPDGSNFTLKIRSTKLEDSAMYFCASSTGTGDGYTFGSGTRLTVV.

CDR3 nucleotide sequence: TGTGCCAGCAGCACCGGACAGGTATTTTACGAGCAGTACTTC. This translates into CASSTGQVFYEQYF. The rearrangement links TRBV5-6 to TRBJ2-7; 7 nucleotides match TRBD1. Germline V gene sequence: CDR1 SGHDT, CDR2 YYEEEE. V shed 4 bases, J shed 4 bases, and the junction held 8 bases outside the gene matches. The CDR3 is made up of 14 amino acids. Based on the CDR3 plus reference TRBV5-6 and TRBJ2-7, the full variable domain is DAGVTQSPTHLIKTRGQQVTLRCSPKSGHDTVSWYQQALGQGPQFIFQYYEEEERQRGNFPDRFSGHQFPNYSSELNVNALLLGDSALYLCASSTGQVFYEQYFGPGTRLTVT.

This sequence joins TRBV6-6 and TRBJ1-1, with D possibly TRBD1 on 6 matching bases. Trimming stripped 2 bases from V and 1 base from J, with 8 bases between. Germline V gives CDR1 MNHNY, CDR2 SVGAGI (reference sequence). This CDR3 is 14 amino acids long. CDR3 bases: TGTGCCAGCAGTTACCCGGGACAGAACACTGAAGCTTTCTTT. Protein: CASSYPGQNTEAFF.

The genes are TRBV5-1 and TRBJ2-1; TRBD2 matches 10 bases. Germline CDR1 and CDR2: SGHRS and YFSETQ. The CDR3 is 15 residues long. V shed 4 bases and J 2 bases; nucleotides not matched to a gene: 3. This CDR3 is CASSDLAGAYNEQFF. In DNA form, the CDR3 reads TGCGCCAGCAGCGACCTAGCGGGAGCCTACAATGAGCAGTTCTTC.

J is TRBJ1-1 and V is TRBV21-1. TRBV21-1 is shown as a pseudogene. This CDR3 has 15 amino acids. CDR3 nucleotide sequence: TGTGCCAGCAGCACGGCCGGGACTAAGACGACTGAAGCTTTCTTT. Translation: CASSTAGTKTTEAFF.

The chain employs TRBV6-1 and TRBJ2-3; 10 bases line up with TRBD2. V trimming: 2 bases; J trimming: 5 bases; junction bases outside the gene matches: 7. This CDR3 spans 16 amino acids. Per germline, CDR1 MNHNS and CDR2 SASEGT. CDR3 amino acids: CASSESSGGAGDTQYF. CDR3 nucleotides: TGTGCCAGCAGTGAATCCAGCGGGGGGGCAGGAGATACGCAGTATTTT.

The chain recombines TRBV5-1 with TRBJ2-7; a weak D match, TRBD2 (6 bases). The length of the CDR3 is 17 residues. Germline CDR1 is SGHRS and CDR2 is YFSETQ. Trimming removed 1 base from V and 4 bases from J, with 21 bases in between. Here the CDR3 DNA reads TGCGCCAGCAGCTTGAGTAGGACTACATATATGAGTTACGAGCAGTACTTC. Translating it yields CASSLSRTTYMSYEQYF.

This clone has only a few counts. This chain connects TRBV3-1 (or the pseudogene TRBV3-2) to TRBJ2-1, with 7 bases that match TRBD2. From germline, CDR1 is LGHDT and CDR2 YNNKEL (reference sequence). This CDR3 is 18 amino acids long. J lost 6 bases, V lost 1 base, and 15 bases had no gene match. The CDR3, as DNA: TGTGCCAGCAGCCAAGTTAGTGGGAGTTCTACTAGCGTCAATGAGCAGTTCTTC. Encoded protein: CASSQVSGSSTSVNEQFF.